The 17 T cell receptor beta chains reported below all come from one sample, sequenced in a study of blood T cell repertoires in COVID-19. Only in-frame clones appear in the TCRdb table, and some are missing; sequencing was by immunoSEQ multiplex PCR. The table records around 40,000 clones, 75% to 90% of them present only once. The sequenced sample consisted of peripheral blood. The receptor set was obtained from a man under 40 with active or convalescent COVID-19.

The chain is built from TRBV28 and TRBJ1-2, with 8 bases that match TRBD1. The V segment lost 6 bases and the J segment 5 bases; nucleotides outside the gene matches: 5. CDR3 length: 13 residues. Germline values: CDR1 MDHEN, CDR2 SYDVKM. CDR3 protein: CASSTGGRYGYTF. Written as DNA, the CDR3 is TGTGCCAGCAGCACAGGGGGAAGGTATGGCTACACCTTC.

This clone was found once. This chain connects TRBV7-2 to TRBJ1-4; 10 nucleotides match TRBD1. The CDR3 length is 16 residues. The germline gives CDR1 SGHTA, CDR2 FQGNSA. V gave up 5 bases and J gave up 5 bases; unmatched junction bases: 8. CDR3 nucleotides: TGTGCCAGCAGCCCCTTTCGACAGGGGGCAAATGAAAAACTGTTTTTT. Amino acids: CASSPFRQGANEKLFF.

The chain joins TRBV7-6 to TRBJ1-2; 7 bases fit TRBD1. CDR1 and CDR2 from the germline V gene are SGHVS and FNYEAQ. Trimming took 3 bases from V and 6 from J; bases not matched to a gene: 10. This CDR3 contains 15 residues. The CDR3 nucleotides read TGTGCCAGCAGCTTTAGTCCTCTCGGGACAGATGGCTACACCTTC. As protein: CASSFSPLGTDGYTF.

The chain combines TRBV7-8 with TRBJ1-1; D not resolved. The V end lost 1 base, the J end lost 3 bases, and 9 bases lay between the germline ends. The CDR3 has 14 amino acids. The germline V gene encodes CDR1 SGHVS and CDR2 FQNEAQ. CDR3 protein: CASSLVGRDTEAFF. For the CDR3, the DNA is TGTGCCAGCAGCTTAGTAGGGAGGGACACTGAAGCTTTCTTT.

The rearrangement joins TRBV27 to TRBJ1-1; D is undetermined. The CDR3 loop spans 12 amino acids. V was shortened by 5 bases and J by 2 bases, with 6 bases between the two germline ends. Per the germline V gene, CDR1 is MNHEY and CDR2 is SMNVEV (reference sequence). The CDR3 nucleotides read TGTGCCAGCAGTGGGAGAAACACTGAAGCTTTCTTT. Amino acid sequence: CASSGRNTEAFF.

This chain uses TRBV2 with TRBJ1-6; 8 nucleotides line up with TRBD1. CDR3 length: 18 residues. Germline CDR1 and CDR2: SNHLY and FYNNEI. V lost 4 bases and J lost 1; bases outside the gene matches: 9. For the CDR3, the DNA is TGTGCCAGCAGTGGACAGGGGATGTTGGGGTCCTATAATTCACCCCTCCACTTT. Protein: CASSGQGMLGSYNSPLHF. Filled out from reference TRBV2 and TRBJ1-6, the complete variable domain reads EPEVTQTPSHQVTQMGQEVILRCVPISNHLYFYWYRQILGQKVEFLVSFYNNEISEKSEIFDDQFSVERPDGSNFTLKIRSTKLEDSAMYFCASSGQGMLGSYNSPLHFGNGTRLTVT.

This chain uses TRBV27 with TRBJ2-1; the match to TRBD1 covers 7 bases. The V segment lost 3 bases and the J segment 6 bases; nucleotides outside the gene matches: 2. CDR1 MNHEY and CDR2 SMNVEV come from the germline V gene (reference sequence). This CDR3 is 13 amino acids long. CDR3 sequence (DNA): TGTGCCAGCAGTTTCGCAGGGGGCAATGAGCAGTTCTTC. Encoded protein: CASSFAGGNEQFF.

The rearrangement links TRBV21-1 to TRBJ2-3; TRBD2, the table's D call, lacks a check against the DNA. TRBV21-1 is a listed pseudogene. The CDR3 totals 18 residues. The CDR3 region is CASSKFSLGGVPTDTQYF. In DNA, the CDR3 is TGTGCCAGCAGCAAATTTTCCCTCGGGGGGGTTCCCACAGATACGCAGTATTTT.

V gene TRBV7-2 combines with J gene TRBJ2-2; the match to TRBD2 covers 9 bases. Germline CDR1 SGHTA, CDR2 FQGNSA. This CDR3 is built from 16 residues. V lost 6 bases, J lost 0 bases, and 5 bases stayed unmatched. CDR3 residues: CASSPLAGANTGELFF. CDR3 coding DNA: TGTGCCAGCAGTCCCTTAGCGGGAGCGAACACCGGGGAGCTGTTTTTT.

This chain's CDR3 is CASSPSGGDNEQFF. CDR3 coding DNA: TGTGCCAGTAGCCCTAGCGGGGGAGACAATGAGCAGTTCTTC. The chain is built from TRBV19 and TRBJ2-1; TRBD2 agrees at 10 bases. The CDR3 sequence is 14 residues long. CDR1 and CDR2 from the germline V gene are LNHDA and SQIVND (reference sequence). The junction had 4 bases not matched to a gene; V was cut back by 6 bases and J by 5 bases.

V and J are TRBV29-1 and TRBJ2-3; D gene ambiguous. Germline V gene sequence: CDR1 SQVTM, CDR2 ANQGSEA. V lost 1 base to trimming and J lost 5 bases, with 10 bases between them. The CDR3 sequence is 13 residues long. In nucleotides, the CDR3 is TGCAGCGTTGAAGGAACTGTGCAAGATACGCAGTATTTT. This translates into CSVEGTVQDTQYF.

The chain carries TRBV25-1 and TRBJ1-3; D is unresolved. CDR3 size: 14 residues. CDR1 is MGHDK, CDR2 SYGVNS, per germline. With 2 bases removed from V and 8 bases from J, the gap between germline ends came to 13 bases. CDR3 nucleotide sequence: TGTGCCAGCAGTGAAAGGTTGAGAGGTGACACCATATATTTT. It encodes CASSERLRGDTIYF.

The chain is built from TRBV3-1 (or the pseudogene TRBV3-2) and TRBJ1-6; D is undetermined. This CDR3 is 16 amino acids long. V gave up 4 bases and J gave up 0 bases, with 10 bases separating them. Germline CDR1 LGHDT, CDR2 YNNKEL (reference sequence). The CDR3 DNA reads as TGTGCCAGCAGCCTGCGGGCCAGCTCCTATAATTCACCCCTCCACTTT. Its protein is CASSLRASSYNSPLHF.

The chain joins TRBV24-1 to TRBJ1-2; D is unresolved. V lost 5 bases and J 8 bases, leaving 14 bases between the germline ends. The CDR3 runs to 13 residues. CDR1 is KGHDR, CDR2 SFDVKD, per germline. CDR3 coding DNA: TGTGCCACCAGTGCTGAGGGTTTTGGAGGCTACACCTTC. This codes for CATSAEGFGGYTF.

In its sample, this clone was seen a few times. The chain couples TRBV11-3 to TRBJ2-2; 8 bases are shared with TRBD2. Germline V gives CDR1 SGHNT, CDR2 YENEEA. J was trimmed by 4 bases and V by 4 bases; bases with no gene match: 8. The CDR3 spans 16 residues. Here the CDR3 DNA reads TGTGCCAGCAGCTCGGGACTAGTATATGGCACCGGGGAGCTGTTTTTT. It specifies CASSSGLVYGTGELFF.

The chain couples TRBV7-9 to TRBJ2-7; D not resolved. The CDR3 has 12 amino acids. V lost 1 base to trimming and J lost 6 bases, with 7 bases between them. Germline V gene sequence: CDR1 SEHNR, CDR2 FQNEAQ (reference sequence). The CDR3 bases are TGTGCCAGCAGCTTAGGTTTCAGCGAGCAGTACTTC. It is translated as CASSLGFSEQYF.

The rearrangement joins TRBV19 to TRBJ1-6, with 12 bases lining up with TRBD1. V dropped 4 bases and J dropped 12; count of bases not matched to a gene: 10. Per the germline V gene, CDR1 is LNHDA and CDR2 is SQIVND (reference sequence). The CDR3 runs 16 residues. In nucleotides, the CDR3 is TGTGCCAGTAGTAGGGGGACAGGGGGCGCGGGCCTACCCCTCCACTTT. Translating gives CASSRGTGGAGLPLHF.